One and the same sample provided the 2 T cell receptor beta chains below, sequenced in a study of blood T cells in healthy people across ages. A second PCR, run for about 6 to 12 cycles, used a sample-barcoded 5' primer plus a J-beta primer mix. Using its own MiXCR run on the 5' RACE reads, TCRdb lists one record per CDR3 protein. The table records some 1.4 million distinct CDR3 sequences, around 42% of them present only once. The sequencing input was blood. The origin of the receptors is a woman between 18 and 30 years old in good health.

This rearrangement joins TRBV24-1 to TRBJ2-3; D is unresolved. Trimming shortened V by 0 bases and J by 5 bases, and 5 bases separated the two germline ends. In germline, CDR1 is KGHDR, CDR2 SFDVKD. CDR3 length: 13 residues. Written as DNA, the CDR3 is TGTGCCACCAGTGATTTGCACGGAGATACGCAGTATTTT. Protein product: CATSDLHGDTQYF.

The V and J genes are TRBV5-1 and TRBJ1-2; no definite D call. Trimming cost V 4 bases and J 0 bases, with 22 bases left between them. The germline gives CDR1 SGHRS, CDR2 YFSETQ. The CDR3 sequence is 18 residues long. The CDR3 DNA reads TGCGCCAGCAGCCCCGACGGTCTCCCTCTGAGAACTAACTATGGCTACACCTTC. Translated: CASSPDGLPLRTNYGYTF.